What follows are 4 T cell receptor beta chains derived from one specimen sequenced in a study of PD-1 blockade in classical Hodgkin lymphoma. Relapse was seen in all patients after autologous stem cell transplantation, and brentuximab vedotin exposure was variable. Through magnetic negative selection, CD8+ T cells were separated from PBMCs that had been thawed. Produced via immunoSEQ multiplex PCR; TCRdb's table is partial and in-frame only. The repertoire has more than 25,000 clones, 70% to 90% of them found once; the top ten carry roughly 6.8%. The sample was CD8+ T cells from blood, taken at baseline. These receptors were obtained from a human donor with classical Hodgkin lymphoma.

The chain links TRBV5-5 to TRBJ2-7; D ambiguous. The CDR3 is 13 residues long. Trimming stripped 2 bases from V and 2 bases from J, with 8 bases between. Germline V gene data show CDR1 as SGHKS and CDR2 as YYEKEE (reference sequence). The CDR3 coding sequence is TGTGCCAGCAGCTTTAGGAGTCCCTACGAGCAGTACTTC. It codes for CASSFRSPYEQYF.

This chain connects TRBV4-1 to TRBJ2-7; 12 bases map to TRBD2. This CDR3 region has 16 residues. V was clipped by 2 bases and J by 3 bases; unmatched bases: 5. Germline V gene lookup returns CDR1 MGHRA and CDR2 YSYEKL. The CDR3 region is CASSQPTSGRSYEQYF. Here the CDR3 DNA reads TGCGCCAGCAGCCAACCCACTAGCGGGAGGAGCTACGAGCAGTACTTC.

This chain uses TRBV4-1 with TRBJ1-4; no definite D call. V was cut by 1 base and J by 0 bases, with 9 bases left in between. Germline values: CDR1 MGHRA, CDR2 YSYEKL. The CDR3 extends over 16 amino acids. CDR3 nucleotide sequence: TGCGCCAGCAGCCAAGTCTTCAGTGCAACTAATGAAAAACTGTTTTTT. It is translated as CASSQVFSATNEKLFF.

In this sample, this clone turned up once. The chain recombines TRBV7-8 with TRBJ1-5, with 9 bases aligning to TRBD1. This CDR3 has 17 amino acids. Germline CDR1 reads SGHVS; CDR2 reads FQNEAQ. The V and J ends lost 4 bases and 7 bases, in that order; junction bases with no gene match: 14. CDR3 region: CASSSTQGQGRNQPQHF. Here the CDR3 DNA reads TGTGCCAGCAGCTCCACCCAGGGACAGGGCAGGAACCAGCCCCAGCATTTT.